One sample yielded the 2 T cell receptor beta chains listed below, sequenced in a study of control samples from healthy donors and cancer patients. Libraries were prepared by immunoSEQ multiplex PCR; TCRdb keeps only in-frame clonotypes and omits some of them. The table shows approximately 150,000 clones, with roughly 93% occurring only once. The specimen sequenced was blood. The receptors originated from a man aged 18 to 30 in good health.

This clone came up once. This chain uses TRBV19 with TRBJ2-3; D may be TRBD2 (5 bases). The ends were cut back, 3 bases at V and 0 bases at J, with 19 bases in the middle. The CDR3 contains 18 residues. Germline CDR1 is LNHDA and CDR2 is SQIVND (reference sequence). The CDR3 sequence: CASSMYLWGDASTDTQYF. The CDR3 DNA reads TGTGCCAGTAGTATGTACTTGTGGGGAGATGCTAGCACAGATACGCAGTATTTT.

CDR3 protein: CASSLGVGQGFYEQYF. The CDR3, as DNA: TGTGCCAGCAGCTTAGGGGTTGGACAGGGCTTCTACGAGCAGTACTTC. V and J are TRBV5-6 and TRBJ2-7, with 8 bases that match TRBD1. Germline trimming cut 2 bases from V and 3 bases from J; bases unmatched to any gene: 10. From germline, CDR1 is SGHDT and CDR2 YYEEEE. The CDR3 contains 16 residues.